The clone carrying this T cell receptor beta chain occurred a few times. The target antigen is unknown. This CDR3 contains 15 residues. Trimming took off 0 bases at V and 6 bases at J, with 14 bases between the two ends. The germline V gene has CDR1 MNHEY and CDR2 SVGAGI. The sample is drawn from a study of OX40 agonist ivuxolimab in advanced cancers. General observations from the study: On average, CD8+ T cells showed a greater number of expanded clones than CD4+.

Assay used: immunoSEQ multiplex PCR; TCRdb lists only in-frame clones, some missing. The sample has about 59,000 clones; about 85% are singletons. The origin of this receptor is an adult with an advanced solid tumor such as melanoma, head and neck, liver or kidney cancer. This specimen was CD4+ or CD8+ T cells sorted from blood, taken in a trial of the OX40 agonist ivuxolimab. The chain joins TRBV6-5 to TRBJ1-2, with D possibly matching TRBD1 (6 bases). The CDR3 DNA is TGTGCCAGCAGTTACTCGGGACACCAGGCCCATGGCTACACCTTC. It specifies CASSYSGHQAHGYTF.